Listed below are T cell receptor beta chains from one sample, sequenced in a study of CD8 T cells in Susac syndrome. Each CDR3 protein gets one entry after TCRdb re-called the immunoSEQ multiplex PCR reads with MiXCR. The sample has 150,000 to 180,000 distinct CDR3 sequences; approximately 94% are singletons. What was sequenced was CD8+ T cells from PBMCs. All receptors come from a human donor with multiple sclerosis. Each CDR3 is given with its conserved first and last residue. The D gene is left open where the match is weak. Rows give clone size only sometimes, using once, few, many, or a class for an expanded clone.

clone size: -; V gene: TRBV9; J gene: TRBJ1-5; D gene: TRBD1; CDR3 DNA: TGTGCCAGCAGTGACGGACAGGGGGGCAATCAGCCCCAGCATTTT; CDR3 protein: CASSDGQGGNQPQHF
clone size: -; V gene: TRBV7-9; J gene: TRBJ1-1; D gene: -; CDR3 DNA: TGTGCCAGCACCCTGGGGCCTGAAGCTTTCTTT; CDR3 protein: CASTLGPEAFF
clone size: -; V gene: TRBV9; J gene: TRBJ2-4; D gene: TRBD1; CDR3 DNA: TGTGCCAGCAGCCCCGAAGGACAGGGTAAAAACATTCAGTACTTC; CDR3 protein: CASSPEGQGKNIQYF
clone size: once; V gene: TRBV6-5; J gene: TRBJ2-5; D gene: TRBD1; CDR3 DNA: TGTGCCAGCAGAGACAGGGTACTCAGGGCAGAGACCCAGTACTTC; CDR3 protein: CASRDRVLRAETQYF
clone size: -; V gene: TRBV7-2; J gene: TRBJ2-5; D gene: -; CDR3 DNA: TGTGCCAGCAGCTTAAACGGCCTCCAAGAGACCCAGTACTTC; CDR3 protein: CASSLNGLQETQYF
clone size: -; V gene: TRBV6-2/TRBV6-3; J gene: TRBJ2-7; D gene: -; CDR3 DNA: TGTGCCAGCAGTCTTCCACCGGACAGTCCTGGGGAGCAGTACTTC; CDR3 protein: CASSLPPDSPGEQYF
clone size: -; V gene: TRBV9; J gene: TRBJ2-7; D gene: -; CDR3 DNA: TGTGCCAGCAGCCCCTCTGGGGGGACCTGGTCCTACGAGCAGTACTTC; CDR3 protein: CASSPSGGTWSYEQYF
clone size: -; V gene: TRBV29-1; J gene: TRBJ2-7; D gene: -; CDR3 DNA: TGCAGCGTTGAAACGGCAGGTTGGTACGAGCAGTACTTC; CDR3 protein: CSVETAGWYEQYF
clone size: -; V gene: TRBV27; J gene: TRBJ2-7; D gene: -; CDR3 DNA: TGTGCCAGCACCACAGGAGTTGGTGGGGCCTACGAGCAGTACTTC; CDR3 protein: CASTTGVGGAYEQYF
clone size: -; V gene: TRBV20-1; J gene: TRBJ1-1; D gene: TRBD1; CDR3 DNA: TGCAGTGCTAAGGGGGCGGGGGGGACTGGTTCGGACACTGAAGCTTTCTTT; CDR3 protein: CSAKGAGGTGSDTEAFF
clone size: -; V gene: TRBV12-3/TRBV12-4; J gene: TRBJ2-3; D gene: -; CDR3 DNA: TGTGCCAGCAGTACACTACGATCCTCCACAGATACGCAGTATTTT; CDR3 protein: CASSTLRSSTDTQYF
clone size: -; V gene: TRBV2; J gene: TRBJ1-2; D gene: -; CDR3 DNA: TGTGCCAGCTCCGGGAAACGCTACACCTTC; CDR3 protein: CASSGKRYTF
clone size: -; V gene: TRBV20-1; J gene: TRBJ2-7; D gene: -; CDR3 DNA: TGCAGTGCTAGGAGTAGAGGAGGGTTAGAGCAGTACTTC; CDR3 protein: CSARSRGGLEQYF
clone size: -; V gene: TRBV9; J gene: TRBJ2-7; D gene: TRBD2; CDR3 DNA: TGTGCCAGCAGCGTAGAGATACTAGCGGGGCCCTACGAGCAGTACTTC; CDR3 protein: CASSVEILAGPYEQYF
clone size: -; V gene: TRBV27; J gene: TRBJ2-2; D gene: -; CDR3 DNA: TGTGCCAGCAGTTTATCGAGAGGGGAGCTGTTTTTT; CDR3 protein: CASSLSRGELFF
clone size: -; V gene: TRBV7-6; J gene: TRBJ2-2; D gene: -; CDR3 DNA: TGTGCCAGCAGCTTAGGGGGGCCTGGGACCGAGAACACCGGGGAGCTGTTTTTT; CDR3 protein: CASSLGGPGTENTGELFF
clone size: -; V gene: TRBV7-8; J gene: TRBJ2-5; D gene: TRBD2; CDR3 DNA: TGTGCCAGCAGCTCCCTAGCGGGCCCAAAGACCCAGTACTTC; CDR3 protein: CASSSLAGPKTQYF
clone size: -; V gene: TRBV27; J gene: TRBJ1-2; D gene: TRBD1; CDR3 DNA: TGTGCCAGCAGCCCACAGGGGGACTATGGCTACACCTTC; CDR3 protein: CASSPQGDYGYTF
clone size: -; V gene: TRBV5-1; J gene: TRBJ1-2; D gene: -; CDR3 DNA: TGCGCCAGCAGCTCGCAGAGAACTAACTATGGCTACACCTTC; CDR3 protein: CASSSQRTNYGYTF
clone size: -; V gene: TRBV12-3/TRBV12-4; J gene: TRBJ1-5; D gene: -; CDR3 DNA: TGTGCCAGCAGTTCAACAGGGCTCTATAGCAATCAGCCCCAGCATTTT; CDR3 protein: CASSSTGLYSNQPQHF
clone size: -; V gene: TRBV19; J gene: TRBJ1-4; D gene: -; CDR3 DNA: TGTGCCAGTAGTATCGGGGCAGGGTTCGGTAATGAAAAACTGTTTTTT; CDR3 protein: CASSIGAGFGNEKLFF
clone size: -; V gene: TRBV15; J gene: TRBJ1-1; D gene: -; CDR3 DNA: TGTGCCACCACCCTAGGGCCAGGGCAGAACACTGAAGCTTTCTTT; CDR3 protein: CATTLGPGQNTEAFF
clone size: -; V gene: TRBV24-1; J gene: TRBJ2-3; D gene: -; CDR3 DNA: TGTGCCACCAGTGAGCCCGATACGCAGTATTTT; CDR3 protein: CATSEPDTQYF
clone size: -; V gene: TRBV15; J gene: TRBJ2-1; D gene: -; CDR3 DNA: TGTGCCACCAGCAGAGGATTGGAGCAGTTCTTC; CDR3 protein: CATSRGLEQFF
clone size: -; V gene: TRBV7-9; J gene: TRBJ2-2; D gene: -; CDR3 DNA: TGTGCCAGCAGCCTTCTCAGGGACCGGAACACCGGGGAGCTGTTTTTT; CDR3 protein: CASSLLRDRNTGELFF
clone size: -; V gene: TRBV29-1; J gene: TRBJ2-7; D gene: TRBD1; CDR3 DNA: TGCAGCGTTGAAGATCCCCAGGGGGCCTCCTACGAGCAGTACTTC; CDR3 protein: CSVEDPQGASYEQYF
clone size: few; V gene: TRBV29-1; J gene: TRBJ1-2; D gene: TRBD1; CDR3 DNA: TGCAGCGTAGAACGGGACAGGGGAACTGGCTACACTTTC; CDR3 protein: CSVERDRGTGYTF
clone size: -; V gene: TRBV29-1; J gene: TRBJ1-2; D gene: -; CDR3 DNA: TGCAGCGTTGATGGGGGGCCCTATGGCTACACCTTC; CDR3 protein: CSVDGGPYGYTF
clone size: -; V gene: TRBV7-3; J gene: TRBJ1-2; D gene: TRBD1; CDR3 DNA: TGTGCCAGCAGCTTAGGTGGTGAACAGGGGTCCTTGGATCCTGGCTACACCTTC; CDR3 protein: CASSLGGEQGSLDPGYTF
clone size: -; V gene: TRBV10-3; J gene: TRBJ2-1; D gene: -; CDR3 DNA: TGTGCCATCCGCGGGGAGGTGCAGTTCTTC; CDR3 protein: CAIRGEVQFF
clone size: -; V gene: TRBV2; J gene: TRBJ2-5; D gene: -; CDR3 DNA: TGTGCCAGCAGTGACAACTCTCAAGAGACCCAGTACTTC; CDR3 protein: CASSDNSQETQYF
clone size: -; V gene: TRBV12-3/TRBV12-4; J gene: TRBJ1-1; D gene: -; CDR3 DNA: TGTGCCAGCAGTTTGGGGCGACCAGAAGCTTTCTTT; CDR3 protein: CASSLGRPEAFF
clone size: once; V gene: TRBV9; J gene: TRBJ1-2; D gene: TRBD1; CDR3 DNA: TGTGCCAGCAGCCACGGACAGGTTTCTAACTATGGCTACACCTTC; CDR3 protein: CASSHGQVSNYGYTF
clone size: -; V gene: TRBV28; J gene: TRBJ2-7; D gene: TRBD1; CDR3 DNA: TGTGCCAGCAGTTTTGGACAGGGGGGCTACGAGCAGTACTTC; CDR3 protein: CASSFGQGGYEQYF
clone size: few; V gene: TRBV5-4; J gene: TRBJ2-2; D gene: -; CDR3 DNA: TGTGCCAGCAGCCTCTACACCGGGGAGCTGTTTTTT; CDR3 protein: CASSLYTGELFF
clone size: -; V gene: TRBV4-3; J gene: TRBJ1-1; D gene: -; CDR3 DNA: TGCGCCAGCAGCCAAGTTCCGGCGCTGAACACTGAAGCTTTCTTT; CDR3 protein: CASSQVPALNTEAFF
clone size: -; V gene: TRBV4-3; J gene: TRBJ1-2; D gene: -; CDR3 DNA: TGCGCCAGCAGCCAAGACGGGGACCACTATGGCTACACCTTC; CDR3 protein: CASSQDGDHYGYTF
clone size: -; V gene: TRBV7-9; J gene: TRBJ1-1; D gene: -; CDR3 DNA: TGTGCCAGCAGCTCACGTACAGAGAACACTGAAGCTTTCTTT; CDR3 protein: CASSSRTENTEAFF
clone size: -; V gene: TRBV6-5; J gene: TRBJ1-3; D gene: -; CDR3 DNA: TGTGCCAGCAGTTACTCTTCGGGATCCGGAAACACCATATATTTT; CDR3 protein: CASSYSSGSGNTIYF
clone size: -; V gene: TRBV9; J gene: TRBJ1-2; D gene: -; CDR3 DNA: TGTGCCAGCAGCGCCCAAGAGGGCCATGGCTACACCTTC; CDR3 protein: CASSAQEGHGYTF
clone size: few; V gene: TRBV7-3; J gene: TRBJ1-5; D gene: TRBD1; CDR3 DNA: TGTGCCAGCAGCTCCGGACAGGGCCATCAGCCCCAGCATTTT; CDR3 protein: CASSSGQGHQPQHF
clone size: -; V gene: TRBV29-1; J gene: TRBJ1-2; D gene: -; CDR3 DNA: TGCAGCGTTGATACGGGGTTCTATGGCTACACCTTC; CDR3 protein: CSVDTGFYGYTF
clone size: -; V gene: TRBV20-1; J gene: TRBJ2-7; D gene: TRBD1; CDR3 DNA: TGCAGTGCTAGAGAGATGGGACAGCGCTCAACCTTTGTCTACGAGCAGTACTTC; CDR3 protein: CSAREMGQRSTFVYEQYF
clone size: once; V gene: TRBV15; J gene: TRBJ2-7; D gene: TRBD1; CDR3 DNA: TGTGCCACCAGCAGAGATGCCGGGACAGGGGGCTACGAGCAGTACTTC; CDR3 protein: CATSRDAGTGGYEQYF
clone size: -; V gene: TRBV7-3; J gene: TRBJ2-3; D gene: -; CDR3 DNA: TGTGCCAGCAGCTTAATCGGGGGCACAGATACGCAGTATTTT; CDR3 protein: CASSLIGGTDTQYF